Below, one T cell receptor beta chain is given with its context. The antigen is undetermined. This CDR3 is built from 16 residues. V was cut by 4 bases and J by 0 bases, with 13 bases left in between. UMIs and a universal primer site were added when TCR cDNA was made by 5'RACE template switching. MiXCR, applied by TCRdb to the 5' RACE reads, yields one record per CDR3 protein. The table shows 500,000 to 650,000 distinct CDR3 sequences, with about 14% occurring only once. This sample was taken from a study of T cells after yellow fever vaccination. The study, taken as a whole, reports: When the response was secondary, it was weaker but reached its peak faster, day 5 versus 15.

The chain combines TRBV12-3 or TRBV12-4 with TRBJ1-5, with a weak D call TRBD1 (5 bases). The input for sequencing was PBMCs, taken on the day of the yellow fever booster vaccination. This clonotype was obtained from a man aged 30-40 years who received the YFV17D yellow fever vaccine. Written as DNA, the CDR3 is TGTGCCAGCAGTTGGGGGGACTTGAATAGCAATCAGCCCCAGCATTTT. Residues: CASSWGDLNSNQPQHF.